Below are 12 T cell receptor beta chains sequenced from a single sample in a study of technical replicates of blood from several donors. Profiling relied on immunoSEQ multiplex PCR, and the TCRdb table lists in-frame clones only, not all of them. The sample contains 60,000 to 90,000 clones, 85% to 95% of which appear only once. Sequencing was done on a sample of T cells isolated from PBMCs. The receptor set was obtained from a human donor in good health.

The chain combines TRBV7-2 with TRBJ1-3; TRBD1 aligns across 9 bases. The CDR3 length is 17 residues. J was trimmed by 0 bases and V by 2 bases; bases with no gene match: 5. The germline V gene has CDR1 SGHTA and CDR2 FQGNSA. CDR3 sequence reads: CASSLSGQGLSGNTIYF. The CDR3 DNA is TGTGCCAGCAGCTTATCGGGACAGGGACTCTCTGGAAACACCATATATTTT.

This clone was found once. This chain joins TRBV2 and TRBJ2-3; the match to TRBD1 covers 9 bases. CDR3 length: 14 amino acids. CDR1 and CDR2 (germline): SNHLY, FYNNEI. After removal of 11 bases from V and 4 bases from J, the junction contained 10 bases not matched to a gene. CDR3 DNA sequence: TGTGCCGGATCTACAGGGGGCCTGCCAGATACGCAGTATTTT. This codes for CAGSTGGLPDTQYF.

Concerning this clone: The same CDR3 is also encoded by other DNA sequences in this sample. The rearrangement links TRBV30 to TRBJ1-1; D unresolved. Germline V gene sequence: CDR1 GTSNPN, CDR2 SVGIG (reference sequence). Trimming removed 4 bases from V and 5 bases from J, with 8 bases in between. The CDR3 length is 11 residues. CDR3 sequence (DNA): TGTGCCTGGACTCGCGGGACTGAAGCTTTCTTT. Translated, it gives CAWTRGTEAFF.

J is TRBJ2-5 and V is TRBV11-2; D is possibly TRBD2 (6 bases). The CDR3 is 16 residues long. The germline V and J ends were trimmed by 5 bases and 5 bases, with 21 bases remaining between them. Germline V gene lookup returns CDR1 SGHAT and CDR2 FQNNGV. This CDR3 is CASSVTFTGGMETQYF. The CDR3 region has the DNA TGTGCCAGCAGCGTCACCTTCACCGGGGGAATGGAGACCCAGTACTTC.

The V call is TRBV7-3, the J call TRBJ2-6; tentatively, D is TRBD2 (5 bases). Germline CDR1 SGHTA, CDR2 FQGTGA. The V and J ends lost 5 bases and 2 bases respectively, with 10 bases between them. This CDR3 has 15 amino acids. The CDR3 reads CASSRPGTGANVLTF. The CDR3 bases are TGTGCCAGCAGCAGGCCGGGGACTGGGGCCAACGTCCTGACTTTC.

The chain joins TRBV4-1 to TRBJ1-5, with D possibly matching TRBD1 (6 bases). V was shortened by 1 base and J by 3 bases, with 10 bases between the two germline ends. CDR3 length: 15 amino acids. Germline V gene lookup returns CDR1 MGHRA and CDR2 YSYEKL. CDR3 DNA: TGCGCCAGCAGCCAAGGGGGACACATCAATCAGCCCCAGCATTTT. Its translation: CASSQGGHINQPQHF.

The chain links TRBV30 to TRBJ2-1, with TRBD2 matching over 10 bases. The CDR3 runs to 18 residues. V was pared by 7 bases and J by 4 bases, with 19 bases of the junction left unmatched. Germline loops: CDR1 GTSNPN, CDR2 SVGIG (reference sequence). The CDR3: CALTLTSRGTSAYNEQFF. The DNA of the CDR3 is TGTGCCTTAACTTTAACTTCAAGAGGGACTAGCGCTTACAATGAGCAGTTCTTC. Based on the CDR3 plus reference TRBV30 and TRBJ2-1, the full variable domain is SQTIHQWPATLVQPVGSPLSLECTVEGTSNPNLYWYRQAAGRGLQLLFYSVGIGQISSEVPQNLSASRPQDRQFILSSKKLLLSDSGFYLCALTLTSRGTSAYNEQFFGPGTRLTVL.

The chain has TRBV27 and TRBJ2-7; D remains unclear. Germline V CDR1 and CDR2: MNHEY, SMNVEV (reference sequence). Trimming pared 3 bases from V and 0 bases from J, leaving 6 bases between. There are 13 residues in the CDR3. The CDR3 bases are TGTGCCAGCAGTTTGGTCGGCTCCTACGAGCAGTACTTC. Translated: CASSLVGSYEQYF.

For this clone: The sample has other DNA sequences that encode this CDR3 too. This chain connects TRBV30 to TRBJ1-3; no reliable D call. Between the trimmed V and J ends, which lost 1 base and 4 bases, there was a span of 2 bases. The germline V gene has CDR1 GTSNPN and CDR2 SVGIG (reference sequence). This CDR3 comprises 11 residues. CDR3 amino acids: CAWSAGNTIYF. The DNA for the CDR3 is TGTGCCTGGAGTGCGGGAAACACCATATATTTT.

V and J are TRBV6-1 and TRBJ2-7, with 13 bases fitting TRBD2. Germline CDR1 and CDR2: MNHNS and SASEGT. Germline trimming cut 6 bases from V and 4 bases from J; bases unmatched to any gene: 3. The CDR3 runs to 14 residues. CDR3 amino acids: CASRTSGGIYEQYF. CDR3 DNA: TGTGCCAGCAGGACTAGCGGGGGGATATACGAGCAGTACTTC.

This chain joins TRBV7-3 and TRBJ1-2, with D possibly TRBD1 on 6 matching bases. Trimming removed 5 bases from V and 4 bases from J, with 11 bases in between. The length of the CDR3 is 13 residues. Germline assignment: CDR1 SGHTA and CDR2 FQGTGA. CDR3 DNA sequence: TGTGCCAGCAGCGATGGACAGATCTATGGCTACACCTTC. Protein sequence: CASSDGQIYGYTF.

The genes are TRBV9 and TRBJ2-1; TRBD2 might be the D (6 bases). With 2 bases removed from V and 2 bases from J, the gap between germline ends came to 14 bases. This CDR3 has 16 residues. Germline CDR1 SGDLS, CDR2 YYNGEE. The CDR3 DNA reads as TGTGCCAGCAGCGTGGGAGGAGCGGACCCCTACAATGAGCAGTTCTTC. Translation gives CASSVGGADPYNEQFF. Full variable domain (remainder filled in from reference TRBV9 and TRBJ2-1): DSGVTQTPKHLITATGQRVTLRCSPRSGDLSVYWYQQSLDQGLQFLIQYYNGEERAKGNILERFSAQQFPDLHSELNLSSLELGDSALYFCASSVGGADPYNEQFFGPGTRLTVL.